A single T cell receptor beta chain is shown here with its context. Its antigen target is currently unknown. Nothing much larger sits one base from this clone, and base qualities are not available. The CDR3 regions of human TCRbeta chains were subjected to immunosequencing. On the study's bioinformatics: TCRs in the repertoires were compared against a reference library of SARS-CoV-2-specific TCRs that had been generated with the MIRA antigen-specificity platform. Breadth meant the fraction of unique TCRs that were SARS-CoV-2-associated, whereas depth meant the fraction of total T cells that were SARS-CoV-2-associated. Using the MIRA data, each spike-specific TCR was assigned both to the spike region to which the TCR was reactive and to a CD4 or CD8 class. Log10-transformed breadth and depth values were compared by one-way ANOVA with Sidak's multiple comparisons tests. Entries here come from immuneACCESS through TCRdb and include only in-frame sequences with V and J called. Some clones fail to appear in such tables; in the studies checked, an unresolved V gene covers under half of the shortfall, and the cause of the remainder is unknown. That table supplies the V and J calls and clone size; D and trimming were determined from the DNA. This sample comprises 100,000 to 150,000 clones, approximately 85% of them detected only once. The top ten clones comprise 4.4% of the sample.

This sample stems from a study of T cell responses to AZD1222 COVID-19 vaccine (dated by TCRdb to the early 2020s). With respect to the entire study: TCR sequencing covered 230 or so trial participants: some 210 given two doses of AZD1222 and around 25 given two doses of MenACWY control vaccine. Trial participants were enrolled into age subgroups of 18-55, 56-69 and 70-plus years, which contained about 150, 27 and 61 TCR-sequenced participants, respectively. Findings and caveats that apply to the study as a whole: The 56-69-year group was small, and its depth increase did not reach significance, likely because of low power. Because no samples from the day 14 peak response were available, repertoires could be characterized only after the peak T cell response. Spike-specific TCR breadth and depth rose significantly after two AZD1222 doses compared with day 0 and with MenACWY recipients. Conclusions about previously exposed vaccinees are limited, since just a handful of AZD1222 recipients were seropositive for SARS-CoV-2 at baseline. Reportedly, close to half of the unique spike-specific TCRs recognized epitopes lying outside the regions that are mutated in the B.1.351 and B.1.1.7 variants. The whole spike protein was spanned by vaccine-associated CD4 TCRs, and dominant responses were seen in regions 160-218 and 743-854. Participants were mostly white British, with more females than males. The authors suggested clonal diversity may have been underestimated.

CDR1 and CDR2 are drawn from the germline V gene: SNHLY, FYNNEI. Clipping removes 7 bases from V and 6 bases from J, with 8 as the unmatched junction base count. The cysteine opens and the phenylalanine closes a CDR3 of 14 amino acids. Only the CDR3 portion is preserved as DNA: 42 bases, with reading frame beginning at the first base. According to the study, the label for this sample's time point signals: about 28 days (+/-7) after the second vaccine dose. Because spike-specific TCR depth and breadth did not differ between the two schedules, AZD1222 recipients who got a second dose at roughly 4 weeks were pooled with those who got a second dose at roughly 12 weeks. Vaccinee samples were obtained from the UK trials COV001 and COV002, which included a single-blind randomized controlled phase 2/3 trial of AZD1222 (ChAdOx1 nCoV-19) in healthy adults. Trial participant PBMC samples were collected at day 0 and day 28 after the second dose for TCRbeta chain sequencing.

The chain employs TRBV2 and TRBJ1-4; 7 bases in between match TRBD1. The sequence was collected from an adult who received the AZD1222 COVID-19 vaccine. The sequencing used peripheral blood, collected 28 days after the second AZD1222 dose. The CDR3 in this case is CASTENRGDEKLFF. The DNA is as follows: TGTGCCAGCACCGAAAACAGGGGCGATGAAAAACTGTTTTTT. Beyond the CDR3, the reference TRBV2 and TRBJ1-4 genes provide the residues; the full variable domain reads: EPEVTQTPSHQVTQMGQEVILRCVPISNHLYFYWYRQILGQKVEFLVSFYNNEISEKSEIFDDQFSVERPDGSNFTLKIRSTKLEDSAMYFCASTENRGDEKLFFGSGTQLSVL.